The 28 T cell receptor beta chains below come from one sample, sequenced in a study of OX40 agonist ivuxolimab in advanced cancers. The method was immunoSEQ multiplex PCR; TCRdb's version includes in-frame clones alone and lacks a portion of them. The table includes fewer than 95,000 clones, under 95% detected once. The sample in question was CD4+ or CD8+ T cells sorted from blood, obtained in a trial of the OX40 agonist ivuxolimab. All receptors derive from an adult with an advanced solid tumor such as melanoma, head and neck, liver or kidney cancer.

The CDR3 DNA follows: TGCAGCGTTGGGCCCTCAGAGTTCACAGATACGCAGTATTTT. Translating it yields CSVGPSEFTDTQYF. The V gene is TRBV29-1, the J gene TRBJ2-3; D is unresolved. This CDR3 is 14 amino acids long. With 4 bases removed from V and 2 bases from J, the gap between germline ends came to 13 bases. Per germline, CDR1 SQVTM and CDR2 ANQGSEA.

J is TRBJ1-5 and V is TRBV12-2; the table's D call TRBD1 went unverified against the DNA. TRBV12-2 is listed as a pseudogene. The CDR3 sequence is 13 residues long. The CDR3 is CASRRDRRQPQHF. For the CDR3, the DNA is TGTGCAAGTCGGCGGGACAGGCGTCAGCCCCAGCATTTT.

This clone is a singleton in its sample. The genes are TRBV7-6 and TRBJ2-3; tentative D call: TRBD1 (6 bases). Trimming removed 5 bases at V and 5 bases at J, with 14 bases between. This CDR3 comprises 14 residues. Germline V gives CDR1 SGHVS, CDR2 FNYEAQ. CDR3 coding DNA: TGTGCCAGCAGCACCGGGACAAAGGGAGATACGCAGTATTTT. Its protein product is CASSTGTKGDTQYF.

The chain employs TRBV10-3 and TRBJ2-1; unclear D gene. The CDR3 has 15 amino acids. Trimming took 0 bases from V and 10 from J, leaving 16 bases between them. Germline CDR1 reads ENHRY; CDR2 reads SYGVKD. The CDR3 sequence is CAISESPGLPWEQFF. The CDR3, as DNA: TGTGCCATCAGTGAGTCCCCCGGGTTACCCTGGGAGCAGTTCTTC.

CDR3 bases: TGCGCCAGCAGCTTGTTCTCGCTGGATGGGCAGACCCAGTACTTC. Residues: CASSLFSLDGQTQYF. The gene calls are TRBV5-1 and TRBJ2-5; the D is unclear. V gave up 1 base and J gave up 6 bases, with 16 bases separating them. The CDR3 runs to 15 residues. Germline values: CDR1 SGHRS, CDR2 YFSETQ.

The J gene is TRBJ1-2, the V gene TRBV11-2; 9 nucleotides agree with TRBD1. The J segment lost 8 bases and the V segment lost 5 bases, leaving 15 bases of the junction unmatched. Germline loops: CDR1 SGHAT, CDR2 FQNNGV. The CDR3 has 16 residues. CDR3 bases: TGTGCCAGCAGCACAGTCGGGGGGACAGGGTCTCGAGGCTACACCTTC. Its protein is CASSTVGGTGSRGYTF. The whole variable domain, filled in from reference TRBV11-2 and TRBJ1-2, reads EAGVAQSPRYKIIEKRQSVAFWCNPISGHATLYWYQQILGQGPKLLIQFQNNGVVDDSQLPKDRFSAERLKGVDSTLKIQPAKLEDSAVYLCASSTVGGTGSRGYTFGSGTRLTVV.

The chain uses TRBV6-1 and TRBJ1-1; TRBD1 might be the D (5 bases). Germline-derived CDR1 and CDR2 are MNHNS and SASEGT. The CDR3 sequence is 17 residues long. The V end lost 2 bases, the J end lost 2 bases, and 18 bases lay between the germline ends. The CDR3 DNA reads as TGTGCCAGCAGTGAAACGGCAGGGTTCGGGTCAAACACTGAAGCTTTCTTT. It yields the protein CASSETAGFGSNTEAFF.

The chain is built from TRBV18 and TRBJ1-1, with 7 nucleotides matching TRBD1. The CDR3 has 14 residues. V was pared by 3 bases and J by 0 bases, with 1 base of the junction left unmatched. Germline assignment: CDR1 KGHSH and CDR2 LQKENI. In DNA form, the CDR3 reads TGTGCCAGCTCACCCGGGACAGTGAACACTGAAGCTTTCTTT. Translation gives CASSPGTVNTEAFF. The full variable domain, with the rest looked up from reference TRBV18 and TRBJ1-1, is NAGVMQNPRHLVRRRGQEARLRCSPMKGHSHVYWYRQLPEEGLKFMVYLQKENIIDESGMPKERFSAEFPKEGPSILRIQQVVRGDSAAYFCASSPGTVNTEAFFGQGTRLTVV.

The CDR3, as DNA: TGTGCCAGCACCCTTGCGGGACTCCCGACGGCAACTAATGAAAAACTGTTTTTT. Translated: CASTLAGLPTATNEKLFF. This sequence joins TRBV28 and TRBJ1-4; the D gene is possibly TRBD1 (5 bases). The germline gives CDR1 MDHEN, CDR2 SYDVKM. Trimming stripped 7 bases from V and 0 bases from J, with 21 bases between. The CDR3 is made up of 18 amino acids.

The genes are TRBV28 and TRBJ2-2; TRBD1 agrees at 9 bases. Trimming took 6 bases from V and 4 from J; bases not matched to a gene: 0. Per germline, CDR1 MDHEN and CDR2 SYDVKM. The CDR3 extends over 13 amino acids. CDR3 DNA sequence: TGTGCCAGCAGGACAGGGGGCACCGGGGAGCTGTTTTTT. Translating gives CASRTGGTGELFF.

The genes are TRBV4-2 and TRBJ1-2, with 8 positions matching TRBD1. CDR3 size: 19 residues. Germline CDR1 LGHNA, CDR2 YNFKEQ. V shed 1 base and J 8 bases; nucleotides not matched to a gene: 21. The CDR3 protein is CASSQVQGARVANLGGYTF. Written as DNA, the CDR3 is TGTGCCAGCAGCCAAGTCCAGGGGGCGCGGGTTGCGAATTTAGGGGGCTACACCTTC.

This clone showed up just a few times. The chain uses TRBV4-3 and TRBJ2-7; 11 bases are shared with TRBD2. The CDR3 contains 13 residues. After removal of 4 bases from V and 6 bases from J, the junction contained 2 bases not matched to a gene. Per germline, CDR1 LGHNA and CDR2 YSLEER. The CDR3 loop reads CASSLAGGSEQYF. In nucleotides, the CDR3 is TGCGCCAGCAGCCTAGCGGGGGGGTCCGAGCAGTACTTC.

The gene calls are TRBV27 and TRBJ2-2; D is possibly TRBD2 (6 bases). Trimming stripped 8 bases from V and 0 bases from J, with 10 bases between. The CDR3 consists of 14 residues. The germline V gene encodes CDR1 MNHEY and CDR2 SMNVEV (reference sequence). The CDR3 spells CASGGSSNTGELFF. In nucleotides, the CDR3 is TGTGCCAGCGGGGGGTCCTCGAACACCGGGGAGCTGTTTTTT.

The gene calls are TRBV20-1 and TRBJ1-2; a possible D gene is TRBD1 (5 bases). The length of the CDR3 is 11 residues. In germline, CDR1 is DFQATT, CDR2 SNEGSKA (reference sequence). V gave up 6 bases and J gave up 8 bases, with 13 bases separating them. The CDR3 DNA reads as TGCAGTGCCGGCAGGGAGGGGGGCTACACCTTC. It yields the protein CSAGREGGYTF.

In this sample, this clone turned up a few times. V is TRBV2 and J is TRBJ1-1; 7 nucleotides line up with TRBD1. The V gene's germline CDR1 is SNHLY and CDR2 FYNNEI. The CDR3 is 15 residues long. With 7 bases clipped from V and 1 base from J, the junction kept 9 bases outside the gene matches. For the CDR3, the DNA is TGTGCCAGCACCCTCCAGGGGGGCGGGAACACTGAAGCTTTCTTT. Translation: CASTLQGGGNTEAFF.

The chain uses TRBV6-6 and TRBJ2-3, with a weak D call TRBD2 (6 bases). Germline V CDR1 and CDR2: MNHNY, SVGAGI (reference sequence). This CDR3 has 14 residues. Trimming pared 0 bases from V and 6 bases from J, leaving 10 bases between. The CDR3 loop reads CASSYSFGGDTQYF. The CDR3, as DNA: TGTGCCAGCAGTTACTCTTTCGGGGGTGATACGCAGTATTTT.

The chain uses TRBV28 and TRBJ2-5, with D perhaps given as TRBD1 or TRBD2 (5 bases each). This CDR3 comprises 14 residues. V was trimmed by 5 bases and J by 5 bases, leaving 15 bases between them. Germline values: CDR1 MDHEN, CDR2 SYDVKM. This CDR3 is CASSGTRSGETQYF. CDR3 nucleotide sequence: TGTGCCAGCAGTGGGACCCGAAGCGGTGAGACCCAGTACTTC.

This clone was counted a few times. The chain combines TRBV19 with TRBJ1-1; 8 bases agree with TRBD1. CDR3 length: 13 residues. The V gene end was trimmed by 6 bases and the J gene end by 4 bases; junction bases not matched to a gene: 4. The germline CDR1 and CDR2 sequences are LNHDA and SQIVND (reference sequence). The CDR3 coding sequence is TGTGCCAGTAGGGACAGGGATGCCACTGAAGCTTTCTTT. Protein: CASRDRDATEAFF.

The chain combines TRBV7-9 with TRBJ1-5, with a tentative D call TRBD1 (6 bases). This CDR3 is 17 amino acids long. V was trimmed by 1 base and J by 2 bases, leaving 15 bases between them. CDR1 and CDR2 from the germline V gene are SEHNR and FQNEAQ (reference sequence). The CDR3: CASSLGSAGEGNQPQHF. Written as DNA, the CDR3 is TGTGCCAGCAGCTTAGGGTCGGCAGGGGAGGGCAATCAGCCCCAGCATTTT.

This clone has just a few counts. The CDR3 protein is CTSSQDRGTFSYEQYF. The CDR3, as DNA: TGCACCAGCAGCCAAGATCGCGGGACCTTTTCCTACGAGCAGTACTTC. The genes are TRBV1 and TRBJ2-7; the table names TRBD2, a call not compared with the DNA. TRBV1 is described as a pseudogene. The CDR3 loop spans 16 amino acids.

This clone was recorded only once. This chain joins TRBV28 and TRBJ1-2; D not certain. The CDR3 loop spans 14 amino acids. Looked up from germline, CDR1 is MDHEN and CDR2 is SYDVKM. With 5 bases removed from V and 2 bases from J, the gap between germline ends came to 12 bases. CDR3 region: CASSKALSNYGYTF. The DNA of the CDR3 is TGTGCCAGCAGTAAAGCTCTTTCAAACTATGGCTACACCTTC.

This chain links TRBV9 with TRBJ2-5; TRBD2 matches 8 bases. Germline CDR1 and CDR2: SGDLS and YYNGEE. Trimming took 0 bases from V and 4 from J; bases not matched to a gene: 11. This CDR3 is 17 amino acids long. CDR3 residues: CASSVGVSGGPLETQYF. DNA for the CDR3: TGTGCCAGCAGCGTAGGAGTGTCGGGGGGGCCGTTAGAGACCCAGTACTTC. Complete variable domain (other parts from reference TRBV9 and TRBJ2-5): DSGVTQTPKHLITATGQRVTLRCSPRSGDLSVYWYQQSLDQGLQFLIQYYNGEERAKGNILERFSAQQFPDLHSELNLSSLELGDSALYFCASSVGVSGGPLETQYFGPGTRLLVL.

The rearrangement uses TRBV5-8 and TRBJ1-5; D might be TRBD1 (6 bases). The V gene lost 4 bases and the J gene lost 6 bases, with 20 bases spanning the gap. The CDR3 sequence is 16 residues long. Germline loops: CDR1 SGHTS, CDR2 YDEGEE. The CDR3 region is CASSLLRGAGGQPQHF. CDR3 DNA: TGTGCCAGCAGCCTTCTCCGGGGGGCGGGTGGTCAGCCCCAGCATTTT.

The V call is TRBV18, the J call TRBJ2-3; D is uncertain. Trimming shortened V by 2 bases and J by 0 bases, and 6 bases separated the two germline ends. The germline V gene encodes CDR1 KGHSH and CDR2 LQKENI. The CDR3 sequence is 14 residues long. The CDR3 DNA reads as TGTGCCAGCTCACCAGGCCAGAGCACAGATACGCAGTATTTT. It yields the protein CASSPGQSTDTQYF.

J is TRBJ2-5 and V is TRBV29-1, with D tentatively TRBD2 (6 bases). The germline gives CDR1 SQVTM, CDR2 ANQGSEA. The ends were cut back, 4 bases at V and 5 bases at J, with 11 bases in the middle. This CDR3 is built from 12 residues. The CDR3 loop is CSVGGGVETQYF. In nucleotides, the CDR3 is TGCAGCGTTGGGGGAGGAGTCGAGACCCAGTACTTC.

The CDR3 nucleotides are TGTGCCAGCAGCTTACTAGCGGGTGTAGAGACCCAGTACTTC. Its protein is CASSLLAGVETQYF. The chain recombines TRBV7-9 with TRBJ2-5, with 8 nucleotides matching TRBD2. Germline V gene lookup returns CDR1 SEHNR and CDR2 FQNEAQ (reference sequence). The CDR3 is made up of 14 amino acids. After removal of 2 bases from V and 4 bases from J, the junction contained 3 bases not matched to a gene.

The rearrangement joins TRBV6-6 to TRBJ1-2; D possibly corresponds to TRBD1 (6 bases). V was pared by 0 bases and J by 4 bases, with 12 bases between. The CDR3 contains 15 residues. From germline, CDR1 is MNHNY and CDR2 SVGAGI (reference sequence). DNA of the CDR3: TGTGCCAGCAGTTACTCCAGGGGAGGTGGCTATGGCTACACCTTC. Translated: CASSYSRGGGYGYTF.

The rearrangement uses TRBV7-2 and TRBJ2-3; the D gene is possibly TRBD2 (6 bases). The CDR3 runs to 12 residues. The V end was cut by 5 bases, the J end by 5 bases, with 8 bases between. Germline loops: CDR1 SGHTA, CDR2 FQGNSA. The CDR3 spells CASSISGDTQYF. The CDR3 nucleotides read TGTGCCAGCAGCATTAGCGGAGATACGCAGTATTTT.